Listed here are 9 T cell receptor beta chains from one sample, sequenced in a study of blood T cell repertoires in COVID-19. This table comes from immunoSEQ multiplex PCR, and its TCRdb copy is limited to in-frame clones, with some not included. The table has around 300,000 clones, 89% seen once. The source material was PBMCs or T cells enriched from blood (not recorded which). The receptor source for this set is a middle-aged woman who had recovered from COVID-19.

This chain connects TRBV6-5 to TRBJ1-4; D might be TRBD1 (5 bases). Germline V lookup: CDR1 MNHEY, CDR2 SVGAGI. V lost 2 bases to trimming and J lost 7 bases, with 14 bases between them. The CDR3 runs to 15 residues. CDR3 sequence reads: CASSYLPGGTEKLFF. Written as DNA, the CDR3 is TGTGCCAGCAGTTACCTTCCCGGGGGAACTGAAAAACTGTTTTTT.

This CDR3 is CASGHGGPQAFF. The CDR3 coding sequence is TGTGCCTCGGGACACGGGGGGCCGCAAGCTTTCTTT. The rearrangement links TRBV30 to TRBJ1-1, with D maybe TRBD1 (6 bases). Trimming cost V 7 bases and J 9 bases, with 18 bases left between them. The germline V gene encodes CDR1 GTSNPN and CDR2 SVGIG (reference sequence). The CDR3 extends over 12 amino acids.

J is TRBJ1-4 and V is TRBV7-9; possible D gene TRBD1, 5 bases. The CDR3 extends over 13 amino acids. Trimming stripped 5 bases from V and 7 bases from J, with 11 bases between. Per the germline V gene, CDR1 is SEHNR and CDR2 is FQNEAQ (reference sequence). The CDR3 region is CASSPGFGEKLFF. In DNA form, the CDR3 reads TGTGCCAGCAGCCCAGGGTTTGGTGAAAAACTGTTTTTT.

V and J are TRBV10-1 and TRBJ2-7; TRBD2 agrees at 14 bases. In germline, CDR1 is WNHNN, CDR2 SYGVQD (reference sequence). This CDR3 comprises 13 residues. Germline trimming cut 10 bases from V and 4 bases from J; bases unmatched to any gene: 3. The CDR3 spells CAIGTSGSYEQYF. For the CDR3, the DNA is TGCGCCATTGGGACTAGCGGGAGTTACGAGCAGTACTTC.

This clone was recorded a few times. As DNA, the CDR3 is TGCAGCGTTGAAGATCCTGACAGGGGGCAATCGTACAATGAGCAGTTCTTC. Amino acid sequence: CSVEDPDRGQSYNEQFF. V gene TRBV29-1 combines with J gene TRBJ2-1; 10 bases line up with TRBD1. The V gene's germline CDR1 is SQVTM and CDR2 ANQGSEA. The ends lost 0 bases at V and 4 bases at J; junction bases unmatched: 9. The CDR3 sequence is 17 residues long.

The chain couples TRBV14 to TRBJ1-5; D call uncertain. The ends were cut back, 2 bases at V and 8 bases at J, with 10 bases in the middle. The germline gives CDR1 SGHDN, CDR2 FVKESK. The CDR3 runs 13 residues. The CDR3 region is CASSQSPGKPQHF. The CDR3 nucleotides are TGTGCCAGCAGCCAATCCCCCGGTAAGCCCCAGCATTTT.

This rearrangement joins TRBV7-2 to TRBJ1-5, with a tentative D call TRBD1 (6 bases). This CDR3 has 16 residues. Germline V gene lookup returns CDR1 SGHTA and CDR2 FQGNSA. Between the trimmed V and J ends, which lost 3 bases and 5 bases, there was a span of 17 bases. DNA for the CDR3: TGTGCCAGCAGCTTCCTGGGGGCCCTAGGAGATCAGCCCCAGCATTTT. It encodes CASSFLGALGDQPQHF.

The CDR3 protein is CASSRGLESYEQYF. The CDR3 DNA follows: TGTGCCAGCAGCCGCGGACTCGAATCCTACGAGCAGTACTTC. V is TRBV7-8 and J is TRBJ2-7; D perhaps matches TRBD2 (5 bases). The germline V gene has CDR1 SGHVS and CDR2 FQNEAQ. The CDR3 has 14 residues. The V gene lost 5 bases and the J gene lost 1 base, with 12 bases spanning the gap.

The gene calls are TRBV6-1 and TRBJ2-4, with D tentatively TRBD1 (7 bases). Trimming stripped 3 bases from V and 3 bases from J, with 15 bases between. The CDR3 is 16 residues long. Germline assignment: CDR1 MNHNS and CDR2 SASEGT. The CDR3 sequence is CASSEETGTDKNIQYF. The CDR3 nucleotides are TGTGCCAGCAGTGAGGAGACAGGGACTGACAAAAACATTCAGTACTTC.